This TCR beta chain was captured in a study of regulatory T cells in long-lasting Graves disease. Findings and limits, study-wide: New patients shared 800 to 1,000 public clonotypes, fewer than the roughly 2,600 shared by persistent patients.

Described time point: persistent/refractory GD, antithyroid drugs over 5 years with positive TRAb. The authors made the TCR library using RNA they extracted from PBMCs. TCR beta libraries were built with iRepertoire HTBI primers and Arm-PCR of CDR3 regions. Via MiXCR, TCRdb re-called the multiplex PCR reads, giving one row per CDR3 protein. The sample has over 350,000 distinct CDR3 sequences, less than 25% seen once. This clonotype was seen more than once but under ten times. Its antigen remains unidentified. The sequences come from peripheral blood mononuclear cells (PBMCs), collected when the disease was refractory, from a patient treated with antithyroid drugs. The TCR comes from a female donor with Graves disease.

The CDR3 nucleotides are TGCAGCGTTGACGTACATGGACAGGGGGTGGCTGAAGCTTTCTTT. Protein product: CSVDVHGQGVAEAFF. The chain carries TRBV29-1 and TRBJ1-1; TRBD1 matches 10 bases. CDR1 SQVTM and CDR2 ANQGSEA come from the germline V gene. This CDR3 spans 15 amino acids. J was trimmed by 6 bases and V by 3 bases; bases with no gene match: 10.